One T cell receptor (beta chain) is described in this entry. The target antigen is unknown. This sample is part of a study of beta chain features in type 1 diabetes. Study-level results: A closer apparent resemblance between naive, central memory and Treg TCRB repertoires was seen in patients than in healthy donors.

Reverse transcribing all isolated RNA meant expressed TCRB transcripts were sequenced. Measured with immunoSEQ multiplex PCR; TCRdb has only the in-frame clones, and not every one. Of 140,000 or so clones in the sample, about 10% are singletons; the top ten hold roughly 1.4%. CD4+ naive, central memory, regulatory and stem cell-like memory subsets were isolated by sorting on CD45RO/CCR7/CD25/CD127/CD95/CD27. The CDR3 consists of 15 residues. CDR1 is SGDLS, CDR2 YYNGEE, per germline. V lost 4 bases to trimming and J lost 7 bases, with 18 bases between them. The source of this sequence is a man between 18 and 35 years old in good health. The chain couples TRBV9 to TRBJ1-3, with D perhaps matching TRBD1 (5 bases). Sequencing was done on a sample of naive CD4+ T cells from blood. This CDR3 is CASSRVPGKDNTIYF. The CDR3, as DNA: TGTGCCAGCAGCCGAGTTCCAGGGAAGGACAACACCATATATTTT.